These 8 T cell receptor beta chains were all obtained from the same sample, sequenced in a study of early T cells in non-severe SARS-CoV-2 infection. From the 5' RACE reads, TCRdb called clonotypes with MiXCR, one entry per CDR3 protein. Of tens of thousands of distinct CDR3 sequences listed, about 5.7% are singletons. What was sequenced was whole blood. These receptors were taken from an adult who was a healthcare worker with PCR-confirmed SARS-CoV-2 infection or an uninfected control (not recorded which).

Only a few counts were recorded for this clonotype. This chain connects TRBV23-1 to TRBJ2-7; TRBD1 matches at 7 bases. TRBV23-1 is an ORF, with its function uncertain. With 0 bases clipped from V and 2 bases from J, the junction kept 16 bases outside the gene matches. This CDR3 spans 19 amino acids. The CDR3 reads CASSQSFQGQHRRTYEQYF. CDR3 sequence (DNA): TGCGCCAGCAGTCAATCATTCCAGGGACAGCACCGACGGACCTACGAGCAGTACTTC.

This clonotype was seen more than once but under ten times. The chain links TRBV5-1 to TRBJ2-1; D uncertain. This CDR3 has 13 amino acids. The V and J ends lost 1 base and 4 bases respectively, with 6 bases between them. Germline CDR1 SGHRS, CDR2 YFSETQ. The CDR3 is CASSLQLYNEQFF. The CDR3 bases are TGCGCCAGCAGCTTGCAACTATACAATGAGCAGTTCTTC.

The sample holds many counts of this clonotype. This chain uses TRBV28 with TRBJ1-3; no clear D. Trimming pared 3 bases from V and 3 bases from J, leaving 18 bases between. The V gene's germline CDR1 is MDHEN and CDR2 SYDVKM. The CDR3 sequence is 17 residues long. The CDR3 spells CASSFILGRQGGNTIYF. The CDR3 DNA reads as TGTGCCAGCAGTTTCATCCTAGGCAGACAAGGTGGAAACACCATATATTTT.

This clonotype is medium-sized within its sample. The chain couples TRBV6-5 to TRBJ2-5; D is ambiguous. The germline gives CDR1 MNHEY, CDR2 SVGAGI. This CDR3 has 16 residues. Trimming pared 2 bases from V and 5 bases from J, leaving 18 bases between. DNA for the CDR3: TGTGCCAGCAGTTACGAACCAGGAGCCCGTGGGGAGACCCAGTACTTC. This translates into CASSYEPGARGETQYF.

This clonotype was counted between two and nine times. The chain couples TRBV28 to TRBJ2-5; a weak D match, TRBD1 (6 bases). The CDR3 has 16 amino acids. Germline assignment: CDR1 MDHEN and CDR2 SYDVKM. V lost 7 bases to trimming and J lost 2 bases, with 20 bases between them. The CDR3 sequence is CASISLNPGVQETQYF. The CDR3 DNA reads TGTGCCAGCATCTCCTTAAACCCAGGGGTTCAAGAGACCCAGTACTTC.

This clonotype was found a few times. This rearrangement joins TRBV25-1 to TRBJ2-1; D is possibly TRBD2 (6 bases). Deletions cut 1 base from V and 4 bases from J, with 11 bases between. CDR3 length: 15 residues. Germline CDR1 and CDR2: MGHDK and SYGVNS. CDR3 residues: CASSELIAGYNEQFF. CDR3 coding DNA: TGTGCCAGCAGTGAATTAATCGCGGGGTACAATGAGCAGTTCTTC.

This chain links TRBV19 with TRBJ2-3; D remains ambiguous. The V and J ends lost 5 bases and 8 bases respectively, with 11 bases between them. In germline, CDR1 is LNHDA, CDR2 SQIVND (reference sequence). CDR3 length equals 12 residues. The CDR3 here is CASSETVGTQYF. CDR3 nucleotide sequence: TGTGCCAGTAGTGAGACCGTGGGTACGCAGTATTTT.

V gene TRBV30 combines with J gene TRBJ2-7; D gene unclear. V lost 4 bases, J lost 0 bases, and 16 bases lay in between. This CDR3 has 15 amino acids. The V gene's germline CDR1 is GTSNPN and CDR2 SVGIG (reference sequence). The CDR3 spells CAWTNIGVSSYEQYF. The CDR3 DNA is TGTGCCTGGACCAATATAGGCGTGAGCTCCTACGAGCAGTACTTC.